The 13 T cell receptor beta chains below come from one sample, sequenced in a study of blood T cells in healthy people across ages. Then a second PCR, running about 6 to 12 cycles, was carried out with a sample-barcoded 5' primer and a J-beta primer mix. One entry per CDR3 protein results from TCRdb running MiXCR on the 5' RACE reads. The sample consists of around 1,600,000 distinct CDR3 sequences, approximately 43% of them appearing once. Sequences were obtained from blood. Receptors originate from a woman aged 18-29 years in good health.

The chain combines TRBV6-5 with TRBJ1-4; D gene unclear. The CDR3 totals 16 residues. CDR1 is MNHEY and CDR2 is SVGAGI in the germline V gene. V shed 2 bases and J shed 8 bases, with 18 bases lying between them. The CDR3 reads CASSYDYPRVQEKLFF. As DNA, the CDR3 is TGTGCCAGCAGTTACGACTATCCCCGGGTACAGGAAAAACTGTTTTTT.

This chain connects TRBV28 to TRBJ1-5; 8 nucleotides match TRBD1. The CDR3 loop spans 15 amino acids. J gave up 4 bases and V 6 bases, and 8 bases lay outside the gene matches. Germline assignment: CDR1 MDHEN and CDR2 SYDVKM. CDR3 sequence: CASSLGTGLNQPQHF. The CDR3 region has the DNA TGTGCCAGCAGCTTAGGGACAGGCCTTAATCAGCCCCAGCATTTT.

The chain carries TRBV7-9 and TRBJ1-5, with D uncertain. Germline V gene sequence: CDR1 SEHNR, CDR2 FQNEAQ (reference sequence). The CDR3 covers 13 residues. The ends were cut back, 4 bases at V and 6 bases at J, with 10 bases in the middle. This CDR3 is CASSYGVGQPQHF. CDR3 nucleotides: TGTGCCAGCAGCTACGGCGTCGGTCAGCCCCAGCATTTT.

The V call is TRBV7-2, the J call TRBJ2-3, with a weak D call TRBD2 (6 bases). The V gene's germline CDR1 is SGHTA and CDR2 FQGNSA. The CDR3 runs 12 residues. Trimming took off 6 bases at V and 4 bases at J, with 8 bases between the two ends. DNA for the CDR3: TGTGCCAGCAGGCTAGCGCCAGATACGCAGTATTTT. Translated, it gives CASRLAPDTQYF. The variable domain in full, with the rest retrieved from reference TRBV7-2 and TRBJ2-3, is GAGVSQSPSNKVTEKGKDVELRCDPISGHTALYWYRQSLGQGLEFLIYFQGNSAPDKSGLPSDRFSAERTGGSVSTLTIQRTQQEDSAVYLCASRLAPDTQYFGPGTRLTVL.

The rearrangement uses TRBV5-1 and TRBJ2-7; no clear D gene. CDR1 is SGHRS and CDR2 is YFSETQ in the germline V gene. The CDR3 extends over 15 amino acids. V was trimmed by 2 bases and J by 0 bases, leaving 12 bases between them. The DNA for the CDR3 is TGCGCCAGCAGCTTAACCGGGTCATACTCCTACGAGCAGTACTTC. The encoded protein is CASSLTGSYSYEQYF.

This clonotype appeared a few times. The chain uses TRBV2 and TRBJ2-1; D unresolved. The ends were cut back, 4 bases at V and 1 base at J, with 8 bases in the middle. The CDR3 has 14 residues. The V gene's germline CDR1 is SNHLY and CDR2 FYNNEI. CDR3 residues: CASSGGKSYNEQFF. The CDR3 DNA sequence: TGTGCCAGCAGTGGCGGAAAATCCTACAATGAGCAGTTCTTC.

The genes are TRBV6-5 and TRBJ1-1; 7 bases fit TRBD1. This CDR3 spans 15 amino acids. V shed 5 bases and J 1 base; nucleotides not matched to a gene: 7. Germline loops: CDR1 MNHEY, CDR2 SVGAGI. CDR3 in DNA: TGTGCCAGCAGTGCATTGACAGGGTCGAACACTGAAGCTTTCTTT. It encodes CASSALTGSNTEAFF.

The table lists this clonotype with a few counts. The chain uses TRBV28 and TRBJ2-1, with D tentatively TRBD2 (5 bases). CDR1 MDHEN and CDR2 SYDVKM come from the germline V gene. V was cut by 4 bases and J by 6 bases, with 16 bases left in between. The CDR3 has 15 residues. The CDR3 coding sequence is TGTGCCAGCAGTTCACCGGTGGGCGGGCGCAATGAGCAGTTCTTC. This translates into CASSSPVGGRNEQFF.

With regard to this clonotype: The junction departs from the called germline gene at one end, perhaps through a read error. The DNA for the CDR3 is TGTGCCAGCGCACCACCTATCGGGGAGCTGTTTTTT. This sequence encodes CASAPPIGELFF. The rearrangement joins TRBV18 to TRBJ2-2; D is unresolved. The germline V gene encodes CDR1 KGHSH and CDR2 LQKENI. There are 12 residues in the CDR3. The variable domain in full, completed from reference TRBV18 and TRBJ2-2, reads NAGVMQNPRHLVRRRGQEARLRCSPMKGHSHVYWYRQLPEEGLKFMVYLQKENIIDESGMPKERFSAEFPKEGPSILRIQQVVRGDSAAYFCASAPPIGELFFGEGSRLTVL.

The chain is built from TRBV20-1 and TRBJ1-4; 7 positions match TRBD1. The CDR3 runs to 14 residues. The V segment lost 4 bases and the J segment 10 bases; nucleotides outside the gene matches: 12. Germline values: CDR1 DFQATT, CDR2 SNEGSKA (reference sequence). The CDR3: CSAKGQAHVGKLFF. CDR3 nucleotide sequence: TGCAGTGCTAAAGGACAGGCTCATGTAGGAAAACTGTTTTTT.

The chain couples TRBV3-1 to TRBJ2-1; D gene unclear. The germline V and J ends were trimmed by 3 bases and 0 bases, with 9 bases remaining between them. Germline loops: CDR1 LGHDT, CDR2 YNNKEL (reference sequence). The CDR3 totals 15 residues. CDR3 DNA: TGTGCCAGCAGCCATGGCACGAGCTCCTACAATGAGCAGTTCTTC. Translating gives CASSHGTSSYNEQFF.

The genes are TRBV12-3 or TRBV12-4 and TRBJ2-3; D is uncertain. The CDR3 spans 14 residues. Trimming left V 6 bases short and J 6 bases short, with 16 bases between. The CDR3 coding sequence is TGTGCCAGCAGCCCTACAACCGGGTCCGATACGCAGTATTTT. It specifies CASSPTTGSDTQYF.

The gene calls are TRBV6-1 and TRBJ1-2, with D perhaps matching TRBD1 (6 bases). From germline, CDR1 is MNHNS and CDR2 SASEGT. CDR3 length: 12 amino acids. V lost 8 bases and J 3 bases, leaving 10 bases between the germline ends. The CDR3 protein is CASRQVDYGYTF. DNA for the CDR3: TGTGCCAGCCGACAGGTAGACTATGGCTACACCTTC.